A selection of T cell receptor beta chains follows, all from one sample in a study of T cell responses to AZD1222 COVID-19 vaccine. Assay: immunoSEQ multiplex PCR; the TCRdb copy retains only in-frame clones and omits some. The sample shows about 150,000 clones, roughly nine tenths of them seen only once. This sample comprised peripheral blood, obtained 28 days after the second AZD1222 dose. These receptors were obtained from an adult who received the AZD1222 COVID-19 vaccine. The CDR3 runs from the conserved cysteine through the conserved F or W. The size of a clone is reported for some rows only, either as once, few or many, or as a class for expanded clones.

clone_size,j_call,v_call,cdr3_aa
-,TRBJ1-1,TRBV5-1,CASSRGTGGINTEAFF
-,TRBJ2-1,TRBV21-1,CASSNCGALRSSYNEQFF
-,TRBJ1-1,TRBV28,CASSDKTGTVTTEAFF
-,TRBJ2-1,TRBV10-3,CAGRADRNVEQFF
once,TRBJ2-7,TRBV7-9,CASSLVPAYEQYF
-,TRBJ1-1,TRBV7-3,CASSLTVRGGITEAFF
-,TRBJ2-3,TRBV7-9,CASSPTPGLAGGRGDTQYF
-,TRBJ2-3,TRBV7-8,CASSLEVGSGSGHTQYF
-,TRBJ1-2,TRBV3-1/TRBV3-2,CASSQDRRQGAGTPNYGYTF
-,TRBJ1-3,TRBV29-1,CSVEARQGLGNTIYF
once,TRBJ2-1,TRBV20-1,CSASAGHEGDEQFF
-,TRBJ2-7,TRBV6-5,CASSYSIGEQYF
-,TRBJ2-5,TRBV11-2,CASSRTGLEGKETQYF
-,TRBJ2-1,TRBV15,CATSRDGRTDAYNEQFF
-,TRBJ2-3,TRBV5-1,CASSLLTSSTDTQYF
-,TRBJ1-6,TRBV12-3/TRBV12-4,CASSLNNSPLHF
-,TRBJ2-1,TRBV4-1,CASSQRGQGAHNEQFF
once,TRBJ1-1,TRBV6-2/TRBV6-3,CASSPPRGVNTEAFF
-,TRBJ1-2,TRBV7-9,CASSLVTALNYGYTF
-,TRBJ2-5,TRBV25-1,CASSRGQGAGETQYF
-,TRBJ2-7,TRBV6-5,CASSPYRGGYEQYF
once,TRBJ2-4,TRBV5-4,CASSMKAEAKNIQYF
-,TRBJ2-5,TRBV10-1,CASSGSLPNLQETQYF
-,TRBJ1-5,TRBV10-3,CAISVKGGDQPQHF
-,TRBJ2-1,TRBV4-1,CASSQDPGGLAGYNEQFF
-,TRBJ2-6,TRBV19,CASSKRQGADGANVLTF
-,TRBJ2-1,TRBV10-1,CASRGGHYNEQFF
-,TRBJ2-7,TRBV5-5,CASRRTGGTYEQYF
once,TRBJ2-2,TRBV2,CATVSRTDNTGELFF
-,TRBJ2-1,TRBV4-1,CASSRDISDGEQFF
few,TRBJ1-2,TRBV14,CASSQDLRGALGYTF
-,TRBJ2-7,TRBV9,CASSVGGQGAYEQYF
-,TRBJ1-2,TRBV3-1/TRBV3-2,CASSQDPIRDTNYGYTF
-,TRBJ2-3,TRBV3-1/TRBV3-2,CASSQGLGQGIFADTQYF
few,TRBJ1-6,TRBV5-5,CASSFWDLNSPLHF
few,TRBJ1-5,TRBV28,CASSPSTDSNQPQHF
-,TRBJ1-3,TRBV3-1/TRBV3-2,CASQGAVNTIYF
once,TRBJ1-6,TRBV13,CASSLVGVSPLHF
-,TRBJ2-1,TRBV10-1,CASSEGGISYNEQFF
few,TRBJ2-3,TRBV18,CASSKGPSTDTQYF
-,TRBJ2-5,TRBV11-2,CASSVAETQYF
-,TRBJ1-3,TRBV9,CASSVNPSGAGNTIYF
-,TRBJ2-3,TRBV27,CASSRFPSYPTDTQYF
-,TRBJ1-2,TRBV2,CASSEALPGGEGYTF
-,TRBJ2-3,TRBV28,CASSDPGGKDTQYF
-,TRBJ2-2,TRBV5-1,CASSLSPGELFF
-,TRBJ2-7,TRBV18,CASSRDRGSTYEQYF
once,TRBJ1-6,TRBV3-1/TRBV3-2,CASSRSRDKPSPLHF
-,TRBJ1-2,TRBV6-1,CASSEKEGDRSLNYGYTF
-,TRBJ1-3,TRBV6-5,CASSYGSDGSGNTIYF
-,TRBJ2-1,TRBV24-1,CATSDPTGGSYNEQFF
-,TRBJ2-2,TRBV20-1,CSASPGHTGELFF
once,TRBJ1-2,TRBV25-1,CASSEGGNYGYTF
-,TRBJ1-2,TRBV6-1,CASSDPGQTYGYTF
-,TRBJ2-3,TRBV15,CATSRKRGTDTQYF